This entry features one TCR beta chain sequence. Its antigen is undetermined. These data are taken from a study of human T cells and chemical hapten exposure. Looking at the study overall: Patients, largely female, had alopecia areata, totalis or universalis. Whole-study results and caveats: Higher patch test scores went with higher counts of PT1 expanded TCRs. DPC sensitization did not alter TCRs above 1 in 1000 frequency.

Germline V gene data show CDR1 as LGHDT and CDR2 as YNNKEL (reference sequence). The germline V and J ends were trimmed by 7 bases and 3 bases, with 12 bases remaining between them. The CDR3 runs 13 residues. MiXCR, applied by TCRdb to the RACE reads, yields one record per CDR3 protein. The sample yields a few hundred thousand distinct CDR3 sequences, about 6% seen once. Time point noted: patch test 2, 6 weeks after DPC sensitization. The treatment denotes: therapeutic diphenylcyclopropenone sensitization with weekly scalp DPC. This TCR was sampled from a woman aged 18-29 years with alopecia areata. Some clones in this sample may be carry-over from other donors' samples. Sequencing used whole blood, obtained in connection with sensitization to the hapten diphenylcyclopropenone (DPC). The rearrangement joins TRBV3-1 to TRBJ1-1, with D hard to call. This CDR3 is CASTAEEYTEAFF. The CDR3 DNA reads TGTGCCAGCACCGCAGAGGAGTACACTGAAGCTTTCTTT. Based on the CDR3 plus reference TRBV3-1 and TRBJ1-1, the full variable domain is DTAVSQTPKYLVTQMGNDKSIKCEQNLGHDTMYWYKQDSKKFLKIMFSYNNKELIINETVPNRFSPKSPDKAHLNLHINSLELGDSAVYFCASTAEEYTEAFFGQGTRLTVV.